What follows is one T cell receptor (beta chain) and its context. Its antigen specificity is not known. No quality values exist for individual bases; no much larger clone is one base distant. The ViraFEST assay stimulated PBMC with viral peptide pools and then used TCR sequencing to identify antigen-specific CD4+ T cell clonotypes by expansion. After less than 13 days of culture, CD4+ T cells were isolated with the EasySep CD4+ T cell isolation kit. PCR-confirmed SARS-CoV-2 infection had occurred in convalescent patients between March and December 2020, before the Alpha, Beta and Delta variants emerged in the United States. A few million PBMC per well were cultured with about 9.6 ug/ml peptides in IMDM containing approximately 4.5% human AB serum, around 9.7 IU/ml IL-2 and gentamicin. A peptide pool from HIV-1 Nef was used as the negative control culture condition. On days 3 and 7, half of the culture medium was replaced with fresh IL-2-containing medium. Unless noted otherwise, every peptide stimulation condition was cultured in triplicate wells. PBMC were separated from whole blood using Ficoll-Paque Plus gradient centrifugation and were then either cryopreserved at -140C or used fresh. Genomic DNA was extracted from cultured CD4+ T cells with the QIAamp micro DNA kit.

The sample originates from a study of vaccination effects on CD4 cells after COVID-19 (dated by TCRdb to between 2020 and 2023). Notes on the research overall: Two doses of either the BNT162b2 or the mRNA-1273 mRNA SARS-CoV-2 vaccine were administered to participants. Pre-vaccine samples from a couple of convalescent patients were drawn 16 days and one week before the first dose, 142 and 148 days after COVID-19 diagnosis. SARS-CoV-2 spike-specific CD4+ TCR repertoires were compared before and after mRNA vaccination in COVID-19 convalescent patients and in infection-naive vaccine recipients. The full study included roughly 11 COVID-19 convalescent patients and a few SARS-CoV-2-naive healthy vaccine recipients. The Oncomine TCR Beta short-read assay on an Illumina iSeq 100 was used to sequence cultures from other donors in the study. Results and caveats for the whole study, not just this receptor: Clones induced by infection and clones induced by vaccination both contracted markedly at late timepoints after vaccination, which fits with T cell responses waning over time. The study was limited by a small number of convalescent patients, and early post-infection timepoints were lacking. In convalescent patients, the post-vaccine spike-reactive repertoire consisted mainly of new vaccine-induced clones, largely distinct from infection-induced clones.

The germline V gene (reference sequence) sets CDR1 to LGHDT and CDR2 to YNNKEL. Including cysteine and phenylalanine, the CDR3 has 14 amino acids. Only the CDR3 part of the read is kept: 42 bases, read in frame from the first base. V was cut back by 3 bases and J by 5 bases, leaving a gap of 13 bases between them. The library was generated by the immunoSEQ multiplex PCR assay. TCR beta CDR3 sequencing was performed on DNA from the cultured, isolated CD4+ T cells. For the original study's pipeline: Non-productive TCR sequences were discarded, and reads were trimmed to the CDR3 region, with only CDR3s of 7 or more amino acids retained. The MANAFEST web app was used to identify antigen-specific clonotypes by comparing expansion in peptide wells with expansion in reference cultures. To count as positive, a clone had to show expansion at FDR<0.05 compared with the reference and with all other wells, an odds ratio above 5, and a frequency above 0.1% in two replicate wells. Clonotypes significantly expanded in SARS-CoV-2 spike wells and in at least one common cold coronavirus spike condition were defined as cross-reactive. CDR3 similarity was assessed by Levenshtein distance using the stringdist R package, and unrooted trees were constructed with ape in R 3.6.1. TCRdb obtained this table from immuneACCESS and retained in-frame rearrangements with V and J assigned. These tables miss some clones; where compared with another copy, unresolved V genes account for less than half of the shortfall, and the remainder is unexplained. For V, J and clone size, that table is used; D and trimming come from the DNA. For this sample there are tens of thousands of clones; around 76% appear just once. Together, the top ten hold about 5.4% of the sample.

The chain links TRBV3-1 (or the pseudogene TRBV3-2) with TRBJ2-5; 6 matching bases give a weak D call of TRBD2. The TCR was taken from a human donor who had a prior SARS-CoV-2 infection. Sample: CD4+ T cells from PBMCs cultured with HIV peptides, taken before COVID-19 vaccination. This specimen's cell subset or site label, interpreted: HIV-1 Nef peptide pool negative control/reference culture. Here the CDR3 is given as CASSHASEEETQYF. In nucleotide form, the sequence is TGTGCCAGCAGCCATGCTAGCGAGGAGGAGACCCAGTACTTC.